The present entry profiles one T cell receptor (beta chain) with its context. This entry belongs to a study of cytomegalovirus exposure and HLA in healthy donors. Germline loops: CDR1 SGHKS, CDR2 YYEKEE (reference sequence). The CDR3 spans 13 residues. The V end was cut by 5 bases, the J end by 3 bases, with 11 bases between. Primers included in the PCR were 60 Vbeta and 13 Jbeta primers. Profiled with immunoSEQ multiplex PCR; TCRdb holds only in-frame clones, not every one. The sample holds some 140,000 clones; approximately 90% are singletons and the top ten take 4% to 6.5%. Sequences were obtained from PBMCs. The TCR sequence derives from a woman aged 25 to 39 in good health and CMV-seronegative. The chain joins TRBV5-5 to TRBJ2-5, with D possibly matching TRBD1 (6 bases). The CDR3 is CASRWDTKETQYF. The CDR3 coding sequence is TGTGCCAGCAGGTGGGACACGAAAGAGACCCAGTACTTC.